This TCR beta chain was sequenced in a study of liver allograft versus peripheral blood T cells. Background on the study: Hepatic allograft T cell receptor repertoires were evaluated relative to those present in recipients' peripheral blood. Study-level points and caveats: Intragraft T cell receptor repertoires of liver allografts were reported to differ from peripheral blood repertoires.

This clonotype is categorized as medium-sized. What it binds is not known. Per germline, CDR1 ENHRY and CDR2 SYGVKD. The CDR3 covers 15 residues. Losses at the gene ends were 3 bases for V and 1 base for J; bases not matched to a gene: 3. TCRdb reprocessed the reads with MiXCR, giving one entry per CDR3 protein. The sample has over 7,000 distinct CDR3 sequences, roughly 18% seen once; the top ten hold approximately 4.5%. The chain couples TRBV10-3 to TRBJ1-2; 9 bases match TRBD1. The sequence was obtained from a human patient who had a liver transplant. Some of the T cells may derive from the graft donor. The CDR3 region has the DNA TGTGCCATCAGTGAACAGGGGGCGTTTAACTATGGCTACACCTTC. Residues: CAISEQGAFNYGYTF.